These 13 T cell receptor beta chains came from one sample sequenced in a study of T cells expressing NK-cell markers. For each CDR3 protein, TCRdb gives one entry from its re-call of the 5' RACE reads, without DNA. In total, the table holds a few hundred thousand distinct CDR3 sequences. The sample comprised blood T cells: a sorted CD56 or NKG2C T cell subset, CD4+ or CD8+ T cells, or bulk PBMC T cells (not recorded which). Receptors were obtained from a woman aged 45 to 65 in good health.

The chain employs TRBV2 and TRBJ2-1; TCRdb proposes TRBD1, but this gene call is untestable without DNA. Germline loops: CDR1 SNHLY, CDR2 FYNNEI. The CDR3 is 15 amino acids. The CDR3 loop reads CASIIRGITYNEQFF.

This sequence joins TRBV24-1 and TRBJ2-1; TCRdb's D call, TRBD2, is unchecked because there is no DNA. The CDR3 spans 15 residues. Looked up from germline, CDR1 is KGHDR and CDR2 is SFDVKD. The CDR3 region is CATSELGVDYNEQFF.

The rearrangement uses TRBV5-1 and TRBJ2-2. Looked up from germline, CDR1 is SGHRS and CDR2 is YFSETQ. The CDR3 covers 14 residues. The CDR3 spells CASSRLSGTGELFF.

This chain connects TRBV7-3 to TRBJ1-1; TCRdb designates TRBD1, a call that cannot be tested without DNA. The CDR3 is 14 residues long. Germline CDR1 and CDR2: SGHTA and FQGTGA. CDR3 amino acids: CASGRDGSNTEAFF.

The chain links TRBV12-5 to TRBJ2-2; the D gene TCRdb calls, TRBD1, cannot be checked with no DNA. The CDR3 extends over 18 amino acids. Per germline, CDR1 LGHNT and CDR2 FRNRAP. The chain's CDR3 is CASGLLLPGQGASGELFF.

The gene calls are TRBV30 and TRBJ2-4; there is no DNA to check the TCRdb D call of TRBD2. Germline V CDR1 and CDR2: GTSNPN, SVGIG (reference sequence). The CDR3 is made up of 15 amino acids. CDR3 region: CAWSVGLAGGHWKYF.

The chain uses TRBV28 and TRBJ1-1; TCRdb gives TRBD1 as the D gene, but with no DNA this cannot be confirmed. This CDR3 region has 14 residues. The V gene's germline CDR1 is MDHEN and CDR2 SYDVKM. The CDR3 sequence is CASRTNRRNTEAFF. Filled out from reference TRBV28 and TRBJ1-1, the complete variable domain reads DVKVTQSSRYLVKRTGEKVFLECVQDMDHENMFWYRQDPGLGLRLIYFSYDVKMKEKGDIPEGYSVSREKKERFSLILESASTNQTSMYLCASRTNRRNTEAFFGQGTRLTVV.

The chain uses TRBV4-1 and TRBJ2-2; as DNA is missing, the TRBD1 call by TCRdb cannot be tested. Germline V gene data show CDR1 as MGHRA and CDR2 as YSYEKL. This CDR3 has 17 residues. CDR3 protein: CASSQIPLDRGTGELFF.

V and J are TRBV12-3 or TRBV12-4 and TRBJ1-1. The CDR3 is 14 amino acids. The CDR3 loop reads CASSLGPSGSEAFF.

This chain's CDR3 is CASSLQASGQFF. The chain has TRBV7-2 and TRBJ2-1. Per the germline V gene, CDR1 is SGHTA and CDR2 is FQGNSA. This CDR3 is 12 amino acids long. Drawing the rest from reference TRBV7-2 and TRBJ2-1, the complete variable domain is GAGVSQSPSNKVTEKGKDVELRCDPISGHTALYWYRQSLGQGLEFLIYFQGNSAPDKSGLPSDRFSAERTGGSVSTLTIQRTQQEDSAVYLCASSLQASGQFFGPGTRLTVL.

V usage is TRBV27 and J usage is TRBJ1-6; lacking DNA, the TRBD1 call made by TCRdb goes unchecked. Germline CDR1 is MNHEY and CDR2 is SMNVEV (reference sequence). The CDR3 is 15 residues long. The chain's CDR3 is CASMDRAEYNSPLHF.

The rearrangement joins TRBV20-1 to TRBJ1-5; TCRdb designates TRBD1, a call that cannot be tested without DNA. Germline-derived CDR1 and CDR2 are DFQATT and SNEGSKA (reference sequence). This CDR3 comprises 16 residues. The CDR3 reads CSARPWGGPGNQPQHF.

V usage is TRBV29-1 and J usage is TRBJ1-2. Germline CDR1 reads SQVTM; CDR2 reads ANQGSEA. CDR3 size: 12 residues. CDR3: CSVEDRLYGYTF.